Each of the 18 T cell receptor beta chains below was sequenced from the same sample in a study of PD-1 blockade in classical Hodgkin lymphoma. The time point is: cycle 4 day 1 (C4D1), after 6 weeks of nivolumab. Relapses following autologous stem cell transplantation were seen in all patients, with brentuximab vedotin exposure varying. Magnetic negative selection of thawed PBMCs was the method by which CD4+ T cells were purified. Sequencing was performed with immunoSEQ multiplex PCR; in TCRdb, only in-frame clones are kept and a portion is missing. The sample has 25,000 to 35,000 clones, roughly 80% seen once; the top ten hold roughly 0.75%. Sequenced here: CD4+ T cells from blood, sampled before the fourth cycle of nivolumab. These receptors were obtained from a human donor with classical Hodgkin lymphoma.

CDR3 residues: CASSRTGDGNTIYF. The CDR3 bases are TGTGCCAGCAGCCGGACTGGGGATGGAAACACCATATATTTT. The genes are TRBV5-5 and TRBJ1-3; D remains unclear. Germline CDR1 is SGHKS and CDR2 is YYEKEE (reference sequence). V dropped 4 bases and J dropped 3 bases, with 11 bases sitting between them. The CDR3 extends over 14 amino acids.

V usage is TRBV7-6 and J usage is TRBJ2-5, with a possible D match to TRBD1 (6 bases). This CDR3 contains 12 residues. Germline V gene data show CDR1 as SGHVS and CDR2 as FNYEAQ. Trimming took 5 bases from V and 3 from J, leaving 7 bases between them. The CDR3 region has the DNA TGTGCCAGCAGCAGGACAGAAGAGACCCAGTACTTC. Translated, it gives CASSRTEETQYF.

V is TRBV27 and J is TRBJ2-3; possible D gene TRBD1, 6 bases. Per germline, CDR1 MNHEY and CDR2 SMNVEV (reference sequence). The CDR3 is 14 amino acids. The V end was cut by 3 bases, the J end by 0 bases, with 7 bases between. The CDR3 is CASSFTGSTDTQYF. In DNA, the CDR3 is TGTGCCAGCAGTTTTACAGGGAGCACAGATACGCAGTATTTT.

The CDR3 bases are TGTGCCAGCAGCTTAGTGGCAAGCTCCTACGAGCAGTACTTC. It yields the protein CASSLVASSYEQYF. This chain connects TRBV11-2 to TRBJ2-7; D uncertain. Per the germline V gene, CDR1 is SGHAT and CDR2 is FQNNGV. The CDR3 runs to 14 residues. The V end lost 1 base, the J end lost 0 bases, and 7 bases lay between the germline ends.

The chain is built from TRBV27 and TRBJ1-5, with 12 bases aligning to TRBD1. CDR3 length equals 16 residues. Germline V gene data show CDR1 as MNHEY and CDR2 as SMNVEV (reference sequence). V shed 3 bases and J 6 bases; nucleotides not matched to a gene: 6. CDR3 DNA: TGTGCCAGCAGTTTGTCGGGACAGGGGGCGATTCAGCCCCAGCATTTT. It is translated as CASSLSGQGAIQPQHF.

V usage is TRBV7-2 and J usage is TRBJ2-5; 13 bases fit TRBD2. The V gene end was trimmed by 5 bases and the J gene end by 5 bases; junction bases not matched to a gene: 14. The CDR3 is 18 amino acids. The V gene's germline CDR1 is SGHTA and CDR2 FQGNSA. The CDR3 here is CASSPRGTSGGAAETQYF. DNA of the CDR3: TGTGCCAGCAGCCCTAGGGGTACTAGCGGGGGGGCGGCGGAGACCCAGTACTTC.

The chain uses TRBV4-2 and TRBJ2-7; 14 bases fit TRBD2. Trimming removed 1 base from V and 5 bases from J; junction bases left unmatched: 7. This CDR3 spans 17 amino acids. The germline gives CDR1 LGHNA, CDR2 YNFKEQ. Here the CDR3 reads CASSQARLAGGSNEQYF. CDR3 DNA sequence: TGTGCCAGCAGCCAAGCCCGACTAGCGGGGGGGTCCAACGAGCAGTACTTC.

CDR3 sequence (DNA): TGTGCCAGCAGAAATGACAGGGTTAGCAATCAGCCCCAGCATTTT. Residues: CASRNDRVSNQPQHF. This chain joins TRBV28 and TRBJ1-5; 7 positions match TRBD1. J gave up 0 bases and V 6 bases, and 5 bases lay outside the gene matches. There are 15 residues in the CDR3. Germline CDR1 MDHEN, CDR2 SYDVKM.

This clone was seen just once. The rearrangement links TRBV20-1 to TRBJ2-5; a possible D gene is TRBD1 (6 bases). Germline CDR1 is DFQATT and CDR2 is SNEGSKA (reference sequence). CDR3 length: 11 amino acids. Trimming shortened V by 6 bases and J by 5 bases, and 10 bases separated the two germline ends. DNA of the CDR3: TGCAGTGCAAACAGGGTGGAGACCCAGTACTTC. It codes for CSANRVETQYF.

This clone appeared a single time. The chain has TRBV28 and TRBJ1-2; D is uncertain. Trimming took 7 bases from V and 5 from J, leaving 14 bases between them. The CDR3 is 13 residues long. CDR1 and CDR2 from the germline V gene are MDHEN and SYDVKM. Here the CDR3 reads CASNTATYYGYTF. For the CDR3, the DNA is TGTGCCAGCAATACCGCTACCTATTATGGCTACACCTTC.

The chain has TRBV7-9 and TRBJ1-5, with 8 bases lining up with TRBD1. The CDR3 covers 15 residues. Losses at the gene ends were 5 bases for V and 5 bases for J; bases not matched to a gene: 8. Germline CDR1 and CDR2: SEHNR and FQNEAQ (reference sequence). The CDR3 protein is CASSPGQGGHQPQHF. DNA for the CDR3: TGTGCCAGCAGCCCTGGACAGGGCGGACATCAGCCCCAGCATTTT.

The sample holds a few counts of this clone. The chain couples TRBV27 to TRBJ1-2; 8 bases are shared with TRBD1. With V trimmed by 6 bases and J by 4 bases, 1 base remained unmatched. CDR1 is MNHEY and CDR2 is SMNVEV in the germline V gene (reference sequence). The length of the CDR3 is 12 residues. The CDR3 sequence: CASRTGAYGYTF. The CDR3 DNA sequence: TGTGCCAGCAGGACAGGGGCCTATGGCTACACCTTC.

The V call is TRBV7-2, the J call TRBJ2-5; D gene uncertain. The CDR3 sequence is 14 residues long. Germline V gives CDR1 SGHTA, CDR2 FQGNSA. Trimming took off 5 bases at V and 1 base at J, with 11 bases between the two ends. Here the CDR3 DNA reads TGTGCCAGCAGCCCCGGCTCCTCCCAAGAGACCCAGTACTTC. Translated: CASSPGSSQETQYF.

The CDR3, as DNA: TGTGCCAGCAGCTCCACGATCTCGTCGGAGTATGGCTACACCTTC. It yields the protein CASSSTISSEYGYTF. This chain joins TRBV11-2 and TRBJ1-2; D not certain. Deletions cut 4 bases from V and 5 bases from J, with 17 bases between. The CDR3 is 15 amino acids. Looked up from germline, CDR1 is SGHAT and CDR2 is FQNNGV.

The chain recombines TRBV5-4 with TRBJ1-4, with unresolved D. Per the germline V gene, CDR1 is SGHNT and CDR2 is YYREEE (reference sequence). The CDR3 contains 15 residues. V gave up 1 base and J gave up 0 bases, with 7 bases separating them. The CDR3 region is CASSLKGTTNEKLFF. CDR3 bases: TGTGCCAGCAGCTTGAAGGGAACAACTAATGAAAAACTGTTTTTT.

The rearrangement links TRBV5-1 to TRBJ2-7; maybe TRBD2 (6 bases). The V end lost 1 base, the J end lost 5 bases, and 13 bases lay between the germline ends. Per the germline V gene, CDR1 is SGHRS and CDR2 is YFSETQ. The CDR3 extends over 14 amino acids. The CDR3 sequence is CASSLFQGGNEQYF. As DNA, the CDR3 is TGCGCCAGCAGCTTGTTCCAGGGAGGCAACGAGCAGTACTTC.

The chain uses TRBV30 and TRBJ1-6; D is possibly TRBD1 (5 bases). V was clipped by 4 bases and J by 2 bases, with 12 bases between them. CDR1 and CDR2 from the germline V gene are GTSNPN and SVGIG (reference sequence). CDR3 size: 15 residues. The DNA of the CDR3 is TGTGCCTGGATCGACAGTTCACCCTATAATTCACCCCTCCACTTT. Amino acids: CAWIDSSPYNSPLHF.

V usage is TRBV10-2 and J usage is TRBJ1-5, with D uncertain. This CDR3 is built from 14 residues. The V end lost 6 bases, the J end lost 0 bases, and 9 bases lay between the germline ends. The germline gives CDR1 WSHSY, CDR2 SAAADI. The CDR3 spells CASRFGDSNQPQHF. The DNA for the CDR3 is TGCGCCAGCAGGTTCGGGGATAGCAATCAGCCCCAGCATTTT.